The clone carrying this T cell receptor (beta chain) was recorded many times. Amplification of TCR beta CDR3 regions used RNA transcripts. HTBI primers primed a first-round RT-PCR, and a second-round multiplex PCR followed. One entry per CDR3 protein results from TCRdb running MiXCR on the multiplex PCR reads. The sample gives about 370,000 distinct CDR3 sequences, about 18% of which show up once; 2% to 3% is in the top ten. PBMCs were isolated from an approximately 10 ml sample of fresh peripheral blood. V dropped 4 bases and J dropped 1 base, with 10 bases sitting between them. This CDR3 has 14 residues. Germline V gene data show CDR1 as LGHNA and CDR2 as YNFKEQ. These data belong to a study of Graves' ophthalmopathy and Graves' hyperthyroidism.

Sequencing was performed on peripheral blood. This TCR was sampled from an adult woman with stable Graves' hyperthyroidism. The J gene is TRBJ2-5, the V gene TRBV4-2, with D uncertain. The CDR3 DNA reads TGTGCCAGCAGCCCACTCGCGGTCCAAGAGACCCAGTACTTC. As protein: CASSPLAVQETQYF.